This passage covers 25 T cell receptor beta chains from one sample sequenced in a study of metastatic and nonmetastatic thyroid tumors. Through MiXCR, TCRdb re-clonotyped the PCR reads. The table lists 15,000 to 20,000 clones, roughly 29% of them singletons. Thyroid surgery was preceded by no treatment in any patient. Sample: blood. These receptors were taken from a female donor with papillary thyroid cancer or a benign thyroid nodule (not recorded which). Some clones in this sample may be carry-over from other donors' samples.

As regards this clone: Relative to the germline gene, one junction end is altered; a read error may explain this. V is TRBV27 and J is TRBJ2-1, with 11 bases identical to TRBD2. The CDR3 has 18 amino acids. The germline gives CDR1 MNHEY, CDR2 SMNVEV (reference sequence). The CDR3: CASGNRNSGRVGYSEQFF. CDR3 DNA sequence: TGTGCCAGTGGCAATAGGAATAGCGGGAGGGTCGGCTACAGTGAGCAGTTCTTC.

Points on this clone: At one of its ends the junction is not consistent with the germline gene, which may arise from a read error. Here the CDR3 DNA reads TGTGCCAGCAGACAAGTCGCCGGGTTCGCCTACGAGAAGTACTTC. This translates into CASRQVAGFAYEKYF. The rearrangement links TRBV14 to TRBJ2-7; D is ambiguous. This CDR3 is 15 amino acids long. The germline gives CDR1 SGHDN, CDR2 FVKESK.

The gene calls are TRBV20-1 and TRBJ1-1; D is possibly TRBD1 (5 bases). Trimming cost V 3 bases and J 5 bases, with 19 bases left between them. The CDR3 is 15 residues long. Germline V gene lookup returns CDR1 DFQATT and CDR2 SNEGSKA (reference sequence). CDR3 residues: CSARAQGGVWTEAFF. Here the CDR3 DNA reads TGCAGTGCTAGGGCCCAGGGAGGAGTGTGGACTGAAGCTTTCTTT.

This clone qualifies as medium-sized. The V gene is TRBV12-3 or TRBV12-4, the J gene TRBJ2-7; D not resolved. Trimming removed 3 bases at V and 4 bases at J, with 10 bases between. This CDR3 is built from 13 residues. In DNA form, the CDR3 reads TGTGCCAGCAGTTTCGCAGACGGTTACGAGCAGTACTTC. Amino acid sequence: CASSFADGYEQYF.

The chain couples TRBV2 to TRBJ2-1; D might be TRBD1 (5 bases). V lost 6 bases and J 3 bases, leaving 9 bases between the germline ends. The CDR3 covers 13 residues. The germline V gene has CDR1 SNHLY and CDR2 FYNNEI. CDR3 DNA: TGTGCCAGCAGAGGCAGGGACTACAATGAGCAGTTCTTC. Amino acid sequence: CASRGRDYNEQFF.

This clone is categorized as large. Other DNA sequences in the same sample also yield this CDR3. The CDR3 reads CASSRIAGGPGTGELFF. The CDR3 DNA reads as TGTGCCAGCAGTAGAATAGCGGGAGGGCCGGGCACCGGGGAGCTGTTTTTT. The genes are TRBV6-1 and TRBJ2-2, with 11 bases that match TRBD2. CDR1 is MNHNS and CDR2 is SASEGT in the germline V gene. The CDR3 extends over 17 amino acids. After removal of 5 bases from V and 4 bases from J, the junction contained 9 bases not matched to a gene.

This clone was found many times. J is TRBJ1-1 and V is TRBV29-1, with D tentatively TRBD1 (5 bases). This CDR3 region has 14 residues. Germline V CDR1 and CDR2: SQVTM, ANQGSEA. V lost 7 bases and J 5 bases, leaving 20 bases between the germline ends. CDR3 loop: CSGRGGGGGTEAFF. As DNA, the CDR3 is TGCAGCGGAAGAGGCGGGGGGGGGGGGACTGAAGCTTTCTTT.

This clone counts as medium-sized. This chain uses TRBV28 with TRBJ1-4, with a tentative D call TRBD1 (6 bases). There are 16 residues in the CDR3. Germline V gene data show CDR1 as MDHEN and CDR2 as SYDVKM. Trimming pared 4 bases from V and 4 bases from J, leaving 16 bases between. CDR3 sequence (DNA): TGTGCCAGCAGTTCCCTCGAGGACAGTTTTAATGAAAAACTGTTTTTT. Amino acid sequence: CASSSLEDSFNEKLFF.

Only one count was recorded for this clone. V is TRBV30 and J is TRBJ1-2; 10 bases line up with TRBD1. CDR1 and CDR2 from the germline V gene are GTSNPN and SVGIG (reference sequence). The V and J ends lost 1 base and 4 bases, in that order; junction bases with no gene match: 6. The CDR3 sequence is 15 residues long. CDR3 nucleotides: TGTGCCTGGAGTGAGGACAGGGGGTCGGTCTATGGCTACACCTTC. It specifies CAWSEDRGSVYGYTF.

This chain joins TRBV20-1 and TRBJ2-3; 9 bases agree with TRBD2. In germline, CDR1 is DFQATT, CDR2 SNEGSKA (reference sequence). The length of the CDR3 is 15 residues. V lost 6 bases, J lost 1 base, and 8 bases stayed unmatched. The CDR3: CSAGVRTSGTDTQYF. DNA of the CDR3: TGCAGTGCGGGTGTTAGGACTAGCGGCACAGATACGCAGTATTTT.

The V gene is TRBV6-5, the J gene TRBJ1-3; D remains unclear. The CDR3 has 14 residues. The V end was cut by 0 bases, the J end by 2 bases, with 5 bases between. Per the germline V gene, CDR1 is MNHEY and CDR2 is SVGAGI. CDR3 sequence: CASSYSATGNTIYF. The CDR3, as DNA: TGTGCCAGCAGTTACTCAGCGACTGGAAACACCATATATTTT.

At least ten counts were recorded for this clone. The V and J genes are TRBV2 and TRBJ2-7; D is tentatively TRBD1 or TRBD2 (5 bases each). The CDR3 loop spans 16 amino acids. Trimming cost V 3 bases and J 4 bases, with 19 bases left between them. The V gene's germline CDR1 is SNHLY and CDR2 FYNNEI. The CDR3 DNA is TGTGCCAGCAGTGACGAAGGGACCATCGCACAATACGAGCAGTACTTC. Translated, it gives CASSDEGTIAQYEQYF. The entire variable domain, with the rest obtained from reference TRBV2 and TRBJ2-7, is as follows: EPEVTQTPSHQVTQMGQEVILRCVPISNHLYFYWYRQILGQKVEFLVSFYNNEISEKSEIFDDQFSVERPDGSNFTLKIRSTKLEDSAMYFCASSDEGTIAQYEQYFGPGTRLTVT.

This clone appeared many times. This may come from a read error, since a much larger clone is one base off. The chain recombines TRBV4-2 with TRBJ2-3; D might be TRBD2 (6 bases). The CDR3 is 17 amino acids. Germline lookup yields CDR1 LGHNA and CDR2 YNFKEQ. The CDR3 nucleotides are TGTGCCAGCGGCCAAGATGGGGCGGGGAGACTGCACGATACGCAGTATTTT. Amino acid sequence: CASGQDGAGRLHDTQYF.

This clone showed up many times. The genes are TRBV18 and TRBJ2-2, with a possible D match to TRBD1 (6 bases). This CDR3 comprises 17 residues. Germline values: CDR1 KGHSH, CDR2 LQKENI. Trimming cost V 4 bases and J 1 base, with 16 bases left between them. In nucleotides, the CDR3 is TGTGCCAGCTCACTTCCTAAGGGGGAAGGGAACACCGGGGAGCTGTTTTTT. This codes for CASSLPKGEGNTGELFF.

The genes are TRBV5-4 and TRBJ2-7, with 11 bases aligning to TRBD1. CDR1 is SGHNT and CDR2 is YYREEE in the germline V gene (reference sequence). V lost 1 base to trimming and J lost 2 bases; unmatched junction nucleotides: 2. This CDR3 contains 15 residues. The chain's CDR3 is CASSLLGQGAYEQYF. DNA for the CDR3: TGTGCCAGCAGCTTGCTGGGACAGGGGGCCTACGAGCAGTACTTC.

This clone qualifies as medium-sized. This sequence joins TRBV20-1 and TRBJ2-7, with 8 nucleotides matching TRBD2. This CDR3 is 14 amino acids long. After removal of 3 bases from V and 0 bases from J, the junction contained 4 bases not matched to a gene. Germline loops: CDR1 DFQATT, CDR2 SNEGSKA (reference sequence). The CDR3 here is CSARAAGVSYEQYF. In nucleotides, the CDR3 is TGCAGTGCTAGGGCAGCGGGGGTCTCCTACGAGCAGTACTTC.

This clone counts as medium-sized. The chain couples TRBV24-1 to TRBJ1-1; D remains unclear. The CDR3 contains 12 residues. Germline V gene data show CDR1 as KGHDR and CDR2 as SFDVKD. The ends were cut back, 4 bases at V and 2 bases at J, with 4 bases in the middle. The CDR3 sequence: CATSDRNTEAFF. As DNA, the CDR3 is TGTGCCACCAGTGACCGTAACACTGAAGCTTTCTTT.

The CDR3 spells CASSITQGGASYEQYF. DNA of the CDR3: TGTGCCAGTAGTATAACCCAGGGGGGAGCCTCCTACGAGCAGTACTTC. This chain links TRBV19 with TRBJ2-7, with D possibly TRBD1 on 7 matching bases. The ends were cut back, 2 bases at V and 0 bases at J, with 14 bases in the middle. The CDR3 spans 16 residues. Germline CDR1 is LNHDA and CDR2 is SQIVND (reference sequence).

V and J are TRBV6-1 and TRBJ2-5; 8 nucleotides match TRBD2. The CDR3 totals 18 residues. Trimming removed 5 bases from V and 1 base from J; junction bases left unmatched: 15. Germline CDR1 MNHNS, CDR2 SASEGT. In nucleotides, the CDR3 is TGTGCCAGCAGTCCATTCGGGGGGGCAGGGCGACTCCAAGAGACCCAGTACTTC. Translation gives CASSPFGGAGRLQETQYF.

By its share, this clone is medium-sized (0.01 to 0.1%). This sample includes further DNA sequences coding for the same CDR3. The V and J genes are TRBV6-1 and TRBJ1-6; D unresolved. This CDR3 has 13 amino acids. Germline-derived CDR1 and CDR2 are MNHNS and SASEGT. With 7 bases removed from V and 14 bases from J, the gap between germline ends came to 18 bases. As DNA, the CDR3 is TGTGCCAGCACTCATCGGGGTACGACAACCCTCCACTTT. Protein product: CASTHRGTTTLHF.

This clone showed up just a few times. The junction departs from the called germline gene at one end, perhaps through a read error. In nucleotides, the CDR3 is TGTGCCAGCAAAAGGCTCAATTCGCCCCTCCACTTT. It translates to CASKRLNSPLHF. This chain links TRBV2 with TRBJ1-6; D gene uncertain. CDR3 size: 12 residues. Germline CDR1 reads SNHLY; CDR2 reads FYNNEI.

This clone was picked up many times. The junction departs from germline at one end; a sequencing error may be responsible. The chain recombines TRBV18 with TRBJ1-1, with unresolved D. Germline V gene sequence: CDR1 KGHSH, CDR2 LQKENI. This CDR3 spans 13 amino acids. CDR3 sequence: CTSSPAPNTEAFF. CDR3 DNA: TGTACCAGCTCTCCCGCCCCGAACACTGAAGCTTTCTTT.

J is TRBJ2-7 and V is TRBV20-1, with D tentatively TRBD1 or TRBD2 (6 bases each). CDR1 and CDR2 from the germline V gene are DFQATT and SNEGSKA (reference sequence). This CDR3 contains 13 residues. The germline V and J ends were trimmed by 3 bases and 2 bases, with 11 bases remaining between them. DNA for the CDR3: TGCAGTGCTAGGGTTAGGGGGGCCTACGAGCAGTACTTC. It is translated as CSARVRGAYEQYF.

The chain uses TRBV11-3 and TRBJ2-7; 7 bases fit TRBD1. This CDR3 comprises 15 residues. Trimming cost V 0 bases and J 3 bases; bases outside gene matches: 5. CDR1 SGHNT and CDR2 YENEEA come from the germline V gene. CDR3 in amino acids: CASSLEGTEGYEQYF. As DNA, the CDR3 is TGTGCCAGCAGCTTAGAAGGGACAGAGGGCTACGAGCAGTACTTC. The full variable domain, rest sourced from reference TRBV11-3 and TRBJ2-7, is EAGVVQSPRYKIIEKKQPVAFWCNPISGHNTLYWYLQNLGQGPELLIRYENEEAVDDSQLPKDRFSAERLKGVDSTLKIQPAELGDSAVYLCASSLEGTEGYEQYFGPGTRLTVT.

The V gene is TRBV20-1, the J gene TRBJ1-1; D not certain. The V and J ends lost 3 bases and 0 bases respectively, with 8 bases between them. CDR1 is DFQATT and CDR2 is SNEGSKA in the germline V gene (reference sequence). The CDR3 length is 13 residues. CDR3: CSASRGMNTEAFF. DNA for the CDR3: TGCAGTGCTAGCCGGGGAATGAACACTGAAGCTTTCTTT.